This T cell receptor beta chain was identified in a study of sequential checkpoint blockade in melanoma. The wider study: Arm A got nivolumab then ipilimumab; arm B the reverse, 1:1.

CDR1 and CDR2 (germline): MGHRA, YSYEKL. This CDR3 spans 15 amino acids. The V gene end was trimmed by 0 bases and the J gene end by 6 bases; junction bases not matched to a gene: 3. Treatment reported: randomized to nivolumab then ipilimumab (arm A) or the reverse (arm B). Patients had received no earlier DNA-damaging chemotherapy. Live CD3+CD8+ CD19− CD56− cells were sorted from PBMCs. Assay: immunoSEQ multiplex PCR; the TCRdb copy retains only in-frame clones and omits some. The sample lists around 20,000 clones; about 50% were seen once. The chain links TRBV4-1 to TRBJ2-1, with 9 positions matching TRBD2. The TCR originated in a human donor with melanoma. Sequencing was performed on CD8+ T cells sorted from blood (inferred from file names), taken from a patient given nivolumab and ipilimumab in sequence. The CDR3 region has the DNA TGCGCCAGCAGCCAAGAAAGCGGGGGGTTCAATGAGCAGTTCTTC. It yields the protein CASSQESGGFNEQFF.